This TCR beta chain is from a study of OX40 agonist ivuxolimab in advanced cancers. The CDR3 covers 15 residues. The germline CDR1 and CDR2 sequences are MNHNS and SASEGT. The V segment lost 7 bases and the J segment 3 bases; nucleotides outside the gene matches: 5. Produced via immunoSEQ multiplex PCR; TCRdb's table is partial and in-frame only. The sample records some 38,000 clones, 80% to 90% being singletons. The sample was CD4+ or CD8+ T cells sorted from blood, taken in a trial of the OX40 agonist ivuxolimab. The receptor was isolated from an adult with an advanced solid tumor such as melanoma, head and neck, liver or kidney cancer. J is TRBJ2-2 and V is TRBV6-1; 10 nucleotides match TRBD2. This CDR3 is CASTSTSGDTGELFF. The DNA of the CDR3 is TGTGCCAGCACCTCCACTAGCGGGGACACCGGGGAGCTGTTTTTT.